The 13 T cell receptor beta chains listed next were all sequenced from one sample in a study of T cells in Graves' hyperthyroidism and ophthalmopathy (dated by TCRdb to about 2019). The method was multiplex PCR. The listed sequencing device is Illumina HiSeq 2000. Amplification of TCR beta CDR3 regions was carried out from RNA transcripts. A first-round RT-PCR of the TCR CDR3 used the HTBI primer set with the Qiagen OneStep RT-PCR kit. TCRdb applied fastp at Q25 and MiXCR to the public reads, then kept only in-frame beta chains. CDR3 protein sequences are deduplicated, and each keeps its most common genes and DNA. This sample lists a few hundred thousand distinct CDR3 sequences; around 21% were detected once. Together, the top ten hold about a quarter of the sample. Specimen: blood. The receptor set was obtained from a man in his late teens or twenties with Graves' hyperthyroidism.

This clonotype was found many times. The rearrangement uses TRBV29-1 and TRBJ1-1; 8 positions agree with TRBD1. The CDR3 consists of 13 residues. The V gene end was trimmed by 6 bases and the J gene end by 4 bases; junction bases not matched to a gene: 7. The germline V gene encodes CDR1 SQVTM and CDR2 ANQGSEA. This CDR3 is CSVDGQGGTEAFF. The CDR3 nucleotides are TGCAGCGTCGATGGACAGGGAGGCACTGAAGCTTTCTTT.

J is TRBJ2-5 and V is TRBV7-9; D unclear. The CDR3 consists of 14 residues. Germline-derived CDR1 and CDR2 are SEHNR and FQNEAQ (reference sequence). Trimming stripped 6 bases from V and 5 bases from J, with 16 bases between. CDR3 in amino acids: CASSHRGKLETQYF. Written as DNA, the CDR3 is TGTGCCAGCAGTCACCGCGGCAAGTTGGAGACCCAGTACTTC.

The V and J genes are TRBV10-3 and TRBJ2-7; 7 nucleotides line up with TRBD1. The junction had 8 bases not matched to a gene; V was cut back by 10 bases and J by 2 bases. The germline CDR1 and CDR2 sequences are ENHRY and SYGVKD. The CDR3 sequence is 13 residues long. DNA of the CDR3: TGTGCCACGTCTCAGGGGGACACCTACGAGCAGTACTTC. Translated: CATSQGDTYEQYF.

This clonotype was observed once. V is TRBV4-2 and J is TRBJ2-5; TRBD2 aligns across 8 bases. CDR3 size: 15 residues. In germline, CDR1 is LGHNA, CDR2 YNFKEQ. The V and J ends lost 0 bases and 7 bases, in that order; junction bases with no gene match: 7. This CDR3 reads CASSQDLSGRATQYF. The CDR3 DNA reads as TGTGCCAGCAGCCAAGATTTGAGCGGGAGAGCGACCCAGTACTTC.

This clonotype occurred many times. The chain couples TRBV20-1 to TRBJ2-5; D is ambiguous. The CDR3 is 10 residues long. V shed 6 bases and J shed 7 bases, with 9 bases lying between them. CDR1 is DFQATT, CDR2 SNEGSKA, per germline (reference sequence). CDR3: CSAPLGTQYF. The CDR3 DNA follows: TGCAGTGCGCCGTTGGGGACCCAGTACTTC.

This clonotype came up many times. The chain recombines TRBV27 with TRBJ2-7; 9 bases map to TRBD1. Germline V lookup: CDR1 MNHEY, CDR2 SMNVEV (reference sequence). The CDR3 sequence is 15 residues long. The V and J ends lost 6 bases and 4 bases, in that order; junction bases with no gene match: 10. CDR3 amino acids: CASRSTGTGWYEQYF. DNA of the CDR3: TGTGCCAGCAGAAGCACCGGGACAGGGTGGTACGAGCAGTACTTC.

This clonotype was recorded at least ten times. The junction differs from germline at one of its ends, possibly a read error. The gene calls are TRBV20-1 and TRBJ1-1, with D unclear. Germline V lookup: CDR1 DFQATT, CDR2 SNEGSKA (reference sequence). CDR3 length: 14 amino acids. For the CDR3, the DNA is TGCAGTGCTGGAGATTACCAGATGAACACTGAAGCTTTCTTT. It yields the protein CSAGDYQMNTEAFF.

This clonotype was found many times. The CDR3 bases are TGTGCCAGCAGTTACTTACCTAGCGGGAGGACCTACGAGCAGTACTTC. Residues: CASSYLPSGRTYEQYF. The genes are TRBV6-2 or TRBV6-3 and TRBJ2-7; 11 bases line up with TRBD2. V lost 1 base, J lost 2 bases, and 4 bases stayed unmatched. CDR3 size: 16 residues. From germline, CDR1 is MNHEY and CDR2 SVGEGT.

This clonotype showed up just a few times. The chain uses TRBV18 and TRBJ2-7, with 9 bases aligning to TRBD1. Germline V gene lookup returns CDR1 KGHSH and CDR2 LQKENI. The CDR3 has 14 amino acids. V trimming: 3 bases; J trimming: 4 bases; junction bases outside the gene matches: 4. As DNA, the CDR3 is TGTGCCAGCTCACCCACAGGGGGCCGTTACGAGCAGTACTTC. Residues: CASSPTGGRYEQYF.

This clonotype was seen a few times. The genes are TRBV2 and TRBJ1-5, with D unclear. The V end lost 7 bases, the J end lost 7 bases, and 14 bases lay between the germline ends. Per the germline V gene, CDR1 is SNHLY and CDR2 is FYNNEI. The length of the CDR3 is 13 residues. The CDR3 reads CASTVGLEQPQHF. For the CDR3, the DNA is TGTGCCAGCACCGTGGGTCTGGAGCAGCCCCAGCATTTT.

This clonotype has just a few counts. The chain joins TRBV7-8 to TRBJ2-2; 10 bases are shared with TRBD1. Trimming cost V 5 bases and J 6 bases; bases outside gene matches: 3. The germline gives CDR1 SGHVS, CDR2 FQNEAQ. CDR3 length equals 14 residues. The DNA for the CDR3 is TGTGCCAGCAGCACCGGGACAGGGGCCGGGGAGCTGTTTTTT. Protein sequence: CASSTGTGAGELFF.

This clonotype was detected many times. The chain couples TRBV19 to TRBJ1-1; weak D call: TRBD1 (6 bases). The V end lost 9 bases, the J end lost 1 base, and 15 bases lay between the germline ends. There are 14 residues in the CDR3. Germline loops: CDR1 LNHDA, CDR2 SQIVND (reference sequence). The CDR3 reads CASSAGTPNTEAFF. The CDR3 nucleotides are TGTGCCAGCTCAGCCGGGACACCGAACACTGAAGCTTTCTTT.

Notes on this clonotype: One end of the junction varies from germline; a read error may be responsible. This chain uses TRBV4-1 with TRBJ2-7; 8 bases are a match to TRBD1. The CDR3 has 13 amino acids. Germline V CDR1 and CDR2: MGHRA, YSYEKL. This chain's CDR3 is CASSPGTGYERYF. CDR3 nucleotides: TGCGCCAGCAGCCCCGGGACAGGCTACGAGCGGTACTTC.